This T cell receptor beta chain was documented in a study of T cells after posttransplantation cyclophosphamide. This table comes from immunoSEQ multiplex PCR, and its TCRdb copy is limited to in-frame clones, with some not included. The data show 25,000 to 35,000 clones, roughly 89% seen once. This CDR3 is built from 14 residues. CDR1 and CDR2 (germline): MNHEY, SVGAGI. Trimming removed 7 bases at V and 1 base at J, with 13 bases between. This receptor was obtained from a man in his fifties or sixties. Sequenced input: PBMCs. The V gene is TRBV6-5, the J gene TRBJ1-1; no clear D gene. Here the CDR3 DNA reads TGTGCCAGCATTCCCCTAGGCTCGAACACTGAAGCTTTCTTT. It translates to CASIPLGSNTEAFF.